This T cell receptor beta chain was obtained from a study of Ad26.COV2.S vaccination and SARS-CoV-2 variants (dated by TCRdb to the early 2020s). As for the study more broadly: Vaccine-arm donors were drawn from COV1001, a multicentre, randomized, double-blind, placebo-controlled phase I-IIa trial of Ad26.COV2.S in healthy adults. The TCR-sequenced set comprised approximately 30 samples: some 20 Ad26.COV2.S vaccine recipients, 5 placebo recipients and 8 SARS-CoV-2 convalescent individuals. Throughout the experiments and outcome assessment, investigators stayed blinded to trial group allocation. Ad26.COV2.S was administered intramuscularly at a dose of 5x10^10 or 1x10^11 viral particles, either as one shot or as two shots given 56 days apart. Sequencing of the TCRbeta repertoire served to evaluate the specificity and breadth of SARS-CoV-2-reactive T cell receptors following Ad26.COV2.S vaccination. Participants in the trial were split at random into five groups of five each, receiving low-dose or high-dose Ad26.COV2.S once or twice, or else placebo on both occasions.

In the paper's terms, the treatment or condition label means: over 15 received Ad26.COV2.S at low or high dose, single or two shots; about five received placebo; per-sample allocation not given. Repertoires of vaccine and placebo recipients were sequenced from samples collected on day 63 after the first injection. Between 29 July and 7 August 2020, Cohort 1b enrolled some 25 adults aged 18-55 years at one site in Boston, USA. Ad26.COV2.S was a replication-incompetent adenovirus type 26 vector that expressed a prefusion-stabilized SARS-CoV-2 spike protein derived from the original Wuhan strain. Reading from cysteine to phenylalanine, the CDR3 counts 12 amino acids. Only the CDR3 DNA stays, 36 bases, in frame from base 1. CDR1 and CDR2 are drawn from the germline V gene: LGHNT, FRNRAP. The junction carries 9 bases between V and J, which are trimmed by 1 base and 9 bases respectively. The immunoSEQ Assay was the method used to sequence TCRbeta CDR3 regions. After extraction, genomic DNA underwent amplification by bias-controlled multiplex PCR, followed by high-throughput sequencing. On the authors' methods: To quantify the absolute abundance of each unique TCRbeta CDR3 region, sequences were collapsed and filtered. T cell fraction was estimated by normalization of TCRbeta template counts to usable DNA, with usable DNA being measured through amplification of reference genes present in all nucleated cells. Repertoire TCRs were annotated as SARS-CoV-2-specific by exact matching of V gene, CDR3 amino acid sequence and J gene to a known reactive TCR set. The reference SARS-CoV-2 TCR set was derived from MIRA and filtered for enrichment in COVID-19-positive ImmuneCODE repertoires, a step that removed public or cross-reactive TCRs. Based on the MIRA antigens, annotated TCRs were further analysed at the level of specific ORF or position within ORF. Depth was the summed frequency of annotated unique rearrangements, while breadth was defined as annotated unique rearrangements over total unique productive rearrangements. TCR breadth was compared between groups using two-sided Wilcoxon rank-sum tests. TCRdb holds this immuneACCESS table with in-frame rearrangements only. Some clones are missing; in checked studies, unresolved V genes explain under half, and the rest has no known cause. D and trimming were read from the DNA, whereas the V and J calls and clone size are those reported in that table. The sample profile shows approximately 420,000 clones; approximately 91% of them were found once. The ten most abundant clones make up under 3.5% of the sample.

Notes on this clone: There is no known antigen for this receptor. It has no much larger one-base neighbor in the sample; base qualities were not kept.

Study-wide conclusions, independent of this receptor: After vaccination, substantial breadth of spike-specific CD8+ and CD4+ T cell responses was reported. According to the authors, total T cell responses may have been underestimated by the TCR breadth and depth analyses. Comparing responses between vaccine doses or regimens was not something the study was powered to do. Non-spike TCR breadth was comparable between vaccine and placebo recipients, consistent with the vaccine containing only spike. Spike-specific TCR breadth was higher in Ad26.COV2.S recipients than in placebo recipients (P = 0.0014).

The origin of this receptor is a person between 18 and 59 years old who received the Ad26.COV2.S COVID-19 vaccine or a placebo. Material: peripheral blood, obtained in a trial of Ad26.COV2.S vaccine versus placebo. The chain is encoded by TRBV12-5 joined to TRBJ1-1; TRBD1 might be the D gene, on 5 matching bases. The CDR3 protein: CASGLGDGKAFF. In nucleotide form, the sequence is TGTGCTAGTGGTTTGGGGGACGGGAAAGCTTTCTTT.